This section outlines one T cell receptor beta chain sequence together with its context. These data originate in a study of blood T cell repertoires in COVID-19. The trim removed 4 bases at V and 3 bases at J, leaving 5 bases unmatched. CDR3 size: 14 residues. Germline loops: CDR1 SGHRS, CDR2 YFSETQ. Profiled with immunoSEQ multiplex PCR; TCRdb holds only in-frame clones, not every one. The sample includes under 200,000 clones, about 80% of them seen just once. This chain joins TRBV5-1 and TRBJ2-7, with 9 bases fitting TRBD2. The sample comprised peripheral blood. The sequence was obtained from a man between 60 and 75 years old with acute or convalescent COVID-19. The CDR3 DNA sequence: TGCGCCAGCAGCACGGGACTAGCCCACTACGAGCAGTACTTC. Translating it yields CASSTGLAHYEQYF.